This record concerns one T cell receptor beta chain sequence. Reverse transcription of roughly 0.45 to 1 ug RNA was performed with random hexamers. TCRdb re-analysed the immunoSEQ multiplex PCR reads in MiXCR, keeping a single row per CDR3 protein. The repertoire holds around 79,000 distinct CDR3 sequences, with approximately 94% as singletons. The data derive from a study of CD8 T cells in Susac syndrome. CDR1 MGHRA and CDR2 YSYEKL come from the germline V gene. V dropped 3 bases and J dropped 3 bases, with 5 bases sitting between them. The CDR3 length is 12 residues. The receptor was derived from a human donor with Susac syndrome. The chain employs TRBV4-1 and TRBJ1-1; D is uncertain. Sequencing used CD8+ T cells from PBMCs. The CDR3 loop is CASSQGYTEAFF. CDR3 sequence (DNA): TGCGCCAGCAGCCAGGGATACACTGAAGCTTTCTTT.